The following is a T cell receptor beta chain sequence with its context. The target of this receptor is not known. No clone much larger than this one lies a single base away; base qualities are absent. The source of the sample is a study of blood T cell repertoires in COVID-19 (dated by TCRdb to 2019 to 2021). Study-level background: Collaborator samples came from the United States, Italy and Spain and covered acute and convalescent phases of COVID-19. The material from the prospective study consisted of cDNA or gDNA derived from T cells, B-cell-depleted T cells, or PBMCs. Deeply sampled blood TCRbeta repertoires from subjects exposed to, actively infected with, or recovered from COVID-19 were included in the dataset. A freely available public database, intended as a resource for researchers studying the immune response to SARS-CoV-2, is where the repertoires were released. The samples were drawn from the first 160 participants of the ongoing ImmuneRACE study and from 950 to 1,500 subjects provided by 6 global collaborators. Nearly every sample came with metadata listing a de-identified subject ID, COVID-19 status, age in years and sex. Where available, HLA class I and class II types were taken from metadata supplied by the sample provider and were not determined by assay-based typing.

The collaborating institutions used their own protocols to collect whole blood in K2EDTA tubes. For TCRbeta analysis, collaborators shipped samples as frozen whole blood, isolated PBMCs, or DNA extracted from either of those sample types. For CDR1 and CDR2, the germline V gene lists SGHVS and FNYEAQ. After removal of 4 bases from V and 2 bases from J, the junction retains 5 bases not matched to a gene. Including the terminal cysteine and phenylalanine, the CDR3 comprises 15 residues. This entry keeps only the CDR3 DNA: 45 bases, framed from base 1. TCRbeta CDR3 regions were amplified from genomic DNA using the immunoSEQ Assay, a bias-controlled multiplex PCR. The paper's processing steps were these. Within the assay, amplification of reference gene primers was used to estimate how many nucleated cells each sample contained. Sequence reads were collapsed and filtered to measure the absolute abundance of every unique TCRbeta CDR3 rearrangement. For each sample, productive Simpson clonality was calculated as the square root of Simpson's diversity index over productive rearrangements. Not all clones reach the TCRdb copy of this immuneACCESS table, which keeps in-frame sequences only. Checked studies attribute under half of the gap to unresolved V genes and leave the rest unexplained. V and J calls and clone size are copied from that table; D and trimming were computed from the DNA. Within this sample are about 80,000 clones, with approximately 79% of them counted one time only. The ten largest clones add up to 15% to 20% of the sample.

Overall results and qualifications from the work: How much clinical and demographic metadata was included differed by source and by participant, and the metadata was provided uncurated.

The sequencing sample was made of peripheral blood. The TCR sequence derives from a man in his 70s with active or convalescent COVID-19. The rearrangement combines TRBV7-6 with TRBJ2-7, with 10 bases in between that match TRBD1. The sequence in DNA is TGTGCCAGCAGCTCAATCGGACAGGGGGCCTACGAGCAGTACTTC. This encodes CASSSIGQGAYEQYF.